The clone carrying this T cell receptor beta chain occurred many times. Its antigen is unidentified. This specimen belongs to a study of Graves' ophthalmopathy and Graves' hyperthyroidism. Researchers took RNA transcripts and amplified TCR beta CDR3 regions from them. HTBI-primed RT-PCR formed the first round, and a multiplex PCR formed the second. TCRdb itself ran the multiplex PCR reads through MiXCR, one entry per CDR3 protein. Of about 480,000 distinct CDR3 sequences in the sample, over 13% were seen once. Overall study findings and caveats: Most expanded clonotypes from thyroid (those above 0.001 frequency) were also found in blood.

Ophthalmopathy-affected donors exhibited moderate-to-severe activity, CAS ≥3, NOSPECS ≥4, and duration under 3 months. It was on clinical symptoms, serum thyroxine, TRAb, thyroid ultrasound and orbital computed tomography that diagnosis relied. There are 11 residues in the CDR3. Germline assignment: CDR1 SQVTM and CDR2 ANQGSEA. Between the trimmed V and J ends, which lost 5 bases and 2 bases, there was a span of 7 bases. Sequenced input: blood. This clonotype originated in a woman in her 30s with Graves' ophthalmopathy. V and J are TRBV29-1 and TRBJ2-7; D possibly corresponds to TRBD2 (5 bases). The CDR3 here is CSVKLAYEQYF. The CDR3 coding sequence is TGCAGCGTTAAACTAGCCTACGAGCAGTACTTC.